A single sample gave rise to the 26 T cell receptor beta chains below, sequenced in a study of human T cells and chemical hapten exposure. TCRdb reanalysed the RACE reads using MiXCR and keeps one entry per CDR3 protein. This table holds tens of thousands of distinct CDR3 sequences, about a tenth found once. Time point in this sample: patch test 3, about 24 weeks after DPC sensitization. The treatment is: therapeutic diphenylcyclopropenone sensitization with weekly scalp DPC. Here the sequenced sample was whole blood, taken in connection with sensitization to the hapten diphenylcyclopropenone (DPC). These receptor sequences come from a young woman with alopecia areata. Some clones in this sample may be carry-over from other donors' samples.

The chain is built from TRBV5-1 and TRBJ1-2, with D perhaps TRBD1 (5 bases). Trimming removed 8 bases from V and 8 bases from J, with 22 bases in between. The CDR3 contains 14 residues. In germline, CDR1 is SGHRS, CDR2 YFSETQ. Here the CDR3 reads CASRTSQGGPGYTF. In DNA form, the CDR3 reads TGCGCCAGTAGGACCTCTCAGGGCGGTCCGGGCTACACCTTC.

This clonotype was counted between two and nine times. The chain joins TRBV29-1 to TRBJ2-7; 10 bases agree with TRBD1. CDR3 length: 14 residues. Per germline, CDR1 SQVTM and CDR2 ANQGSEA. V trimming: 3 bases; J trimming: 3 bases; junction bases outside the gene matches: 5. The CDR3 DNA reads TGCAGCGTTGACCCCGGACAGGGGGGCTACGAGCAGTACTTC. Translation: CSVDPGQGGYEQYF.

This clonotype was recorded many times. The chain combines TRBV6-5 with TRBJ1-5, with D unresolved. The V and J ends lost 0 bases and 0 bases respectively, with 15 bases between them. This CDR3 has 18 residues. The germline gives CDR1 MNHEY, CDR2 SVGAGI. DNA of the CDR3: TGTGCCAGCAGTTACTCTACACGTCGCCGGCATAGCAATCAGCCCCAGCATTTT. Its translation is CASSYSTRRRHSNQPQHF.

This clonotype was counted between two and nine times. This chain connects TRBV4-2 to TRBJ2-6; a weak D match, TRBD1 (5 bases). The ends were cut back, 3 bases at V and 9 bases at J, with 15 bases in the middle. CDR1 is LGHNA and CDR2 is YNFKEQ in the germline V gene. The CDR3 contains 15 residues. The CDR3 loop is CASSHPDSGVNVLTF. The CDR3 bases are TGTGCCAGCAGCCACCCCGACAGTGGTGTCAACGTCCTGACTTTC.

Ten or more counts support this clonotype. Here the CDR3 reads CASSLGFYGYTF. CDR3 DNA: TGCGCCAGCAGCTTGGGATTCTATGGCTACACCTTC. The chain links TRBV5-1 to TRBJ1-2; D is undetermined. Trimming took 0 bases from V and 4 from J, leaving 4 bases between them. CDR3 length equals 12 residues. The germline CDR1 and CDR2 sequences are SGHRS and YFSETQ. The full variable domain, rest sourced from reference TRBV5-1 and TRBJ1-2, is KAGVTQTPRYLIKTRGQQVTLSCSPISGHRSVSWYQQTPGQGLQFLFEYFSETQRNKGNFPGRFSGRQFSNSRSEMNVSTLELGDSALYLCASSLGFYGYTFGSGTRLTVV.

The chain links TRBV4-1 to TRBJ1-5; unclear D gene. Germline CDR1 and CDR2: MGHRA and YSYEKL. Trimming cost V 1 base and J 3 bases, with 4 bases left between them. This CDR3 region has 13 residues. The CDR3 sequence: CASSQAINQPQHF. The CDR3 DNA is TGCGCCAGCAGCCAAGCAATCAATCAGCCCCAGCATTTT.

This clonotype was detected ten times or more. This chain links TRBV5-1 with TRBJ1-1, with 7 bases lining up with TRBD1. Germline lookup yields CDR1 SGHRS and CDR2 YFSETQ. The CDR3 runs 15 residues. With 4 bases clipped from V and 6 bases from J, the junction kept 12 bases outside the gene matches. CDR3 in amino acids: CASSMDRSSGAEAFF. In DNA form, the CDR3 reads TGCGCCAGCAGCATGGACAGGTCCTCAGGGGCTGAAGCTTTCTTT. The entire variable domain, with the rest obtained from reference TRBV5-1 and TRBJ1-1, is as follows: KAGVTQTPRYLIKTRGQQVTLSCSPISGHRSVSWYQQTPGQGLQFLFEYFSETQRNKGNFPGRFSGRQFSNSRSEMNVSTLELGDSALYLCASSMDRSSGAEAFFGQGTRLTVV.

This sequence joins TRBV12-3 or TRBV12-4 and TRBJ1-5; TRBD1 matches 9 bases. The CDR3 contains 17 residues. J lost 3 bases, V lost 2 bases, and 8 bases had no gene match. The CDR3 nucleotides are TGTGCCAGCAGTTTAAAATCCGGGACAGGGAACAATCAGCCCCAGCATTTT. It codes for CASSLKSGTGNNQPQHF.

Ten or more counts support this clonotype. The chain couples TRBV30 to TRBJ2-2; D is perhaps TRBD2 (6 bases). This CDR3 is 16 amino acids long. Per the germline V gene, CDR1 is GTSNPN and CDR2 is SVGIG (reference sequence). The V end was cut by 2 bases, the J end by 4 bases, with 17 bases between. The CDR3 sequence is CAWSRPGGRRTGELFF. The CDR3 bases are TGTGCCTGGAGTCGACCCGGGGGACGCCGCACCGGGGAGCTGTTTTTT.

The table lists this clonotype with many counts. This chain connects TRBV27 to TRBJ2-7, with unresolved D. The CDR3 is 14 amino acids. The V gene's germline CDR1 is MNHEY and CDR2 SMNVEV (reference sequence). The germline V and J ends were trimmed by 5 bases and 0 bases, with 11 bases remaining between them. The CDR3 protein is CASSPHYNSYEQYV. CDR3 DNA: TGTGCCAGCAGTCCGCACTATAACTCCTACGAGCAGTACGTC.

This clonotype has at least ten counts. The rearrangement uses TRBV13 and TRBJ2-2, with 10 positions matching TRBD1. The germline V gene has CDR1 PRHDT and CDR2 FYEKMQ (reference sequence). The ends lost 5 bases at V and 5 bases at J; junction bases unmatched: 5. CDR3 size: 15 residues. The DNA for the CDR3 is TGTGCCAGCAGCCGCCGGGACAGGGGAACCGGGGAGCTGTTTTTT. This gives the protein CASSRRDRGTGELFF.

This chain joins TRBV28 and TRBJ1-1, with no clear D. The CDR3 totals 11 residues. V dropped 6 bases and J dropped 7 bases, with 9 bases sitting between them. CDR1 is MDHEN, CDR2 SYDVKM, per germline. The CDR3 reads CASSEVFEAFF. CDR3 coding DNA: TGTGCCAGCAGCGAGGTGTTTGAAGCTTTCTTT.

This clonotype was counted many times. V gene TRBV6-2 or TRBV6-3 combines with J gene TRBJ2-3, with D possibly matching TRBD1 (6 bases). Germline V gene data show CDR1 as MNHEY and CDR2 as SVGEGT. The CDR3 covers 15 residues. Trimming took off 6 bases at V and 7 bases at J, with 20 bases between the two ends. CDR3 amino acids: CASSGQWGSINTQYF. In nucleotides, the CDR3 is TGTGCCAGCAGCGGACAGTGGGGCTCTATAAATACGCAGTATTTT.

The table lists this clonotype with a few counts. The genes are TRBV2 and TRBJ1-1; D call uncertain. The CDR3 has 12 residues. CDR1 and CDR2 (germline): SNHLY, FYNNEI. The V end was cut by 1 base, the J end by 4 bases, with 4 bases between. The CDR3 region is CASSEVGTEAFF. The CDR3 coding sequence is TGTGCCAGCAGTGAAGTGGGCACTGAAGCTTTCTTT.

A few counts support this clonotype. The V and J genes are TRBV18 and TRBJ1-1; 7 bases are a match to TRBD1. Trimming removed 0 bases from V and 11 bases from J; junction bases left unmatched: 3. The CDR3 is 12 amino acids. Germline V gene data show CDR1 as KGHSH and CDR2 as LQKENI. The CDR3: CASSPPGQRAFF. The CDR3 DNA reads TGTGCCAGCTCACCACCGGGACAGAGGGCTTTCTTT.

There are a few counts of this clonotype. The chain carries TRBV29-1 and TRBJ1-4; D unclear. Germline CDR1 SQVTM, CDR2 ANQGSEA. The CDR3 totals 12 residues. Trimming took off 6 bases at V and 8 bases at J, with 13 bases between the two ends. The CDR3 sequence is CSVGMEDEKLFF. For the CDR3, the DNA is TGCAGCGTGGGGATGGAGGACGAAAAACTGTTTTTT.

This clonotype was picked up many times. The chain is built from TRBV7-2 and TRBJ2-3; perhaps TRBD2 as D (6 bases). The CDR3 consists of 14 residues. V was cut by 5 bases and J by 8 bases, with 17 bases left in between. Germline values: CDR1 SGHTA, CDR2 FQGNSA. The CDR3 nucleotides read TGTGCCAGCAGCCTCCCTAGCGAGTTAGGTACGCAGTATTTT. Protein: CASSLPSELGTQYF.

This clonotype was counted at least ten times. The V and J genes are TRBV20-1 and TRBJ1-1, with D possibly matching TRBD1 (5 bases). Looked up from germline, CDR1 is DFQATT and CDR2 is SNEGSKA (reference sequence). Trimming removed 0 bases from V and 1 base from J, with 18 bases in between. The CDR3 totals 17 residues. CDR3 DNA sequence: TGCAGTGCTAGAGACCCCGGGCGGGGGTGGTCGAACACTGAAGCTTTCTTT. Translating it yields CSARDPGRGWSNTEAFF.

This clonotype was observed a handful of times. The V and J genes are TRBV28 and TRBJ1-1; no firm D call. The CDR3 runs 12 residues. The V gene's germline CDR1 is MDHEN and CDR2 SYDVKM. Trimming took 8 bases from V and 0 from J, leaving 7 bases between them. CDR3: CASFDLNTEAFF. CDR3 coding DNA: TGTGCCAGCTTTGACCTGAACACTGAAGCTTTCTTT. Complete variable domain (other parts from reference TRBV28 and TRBJ1-1): DVKVTQSSRYLVKRTGEKVFLECVQDMDHENMFWYRQDPGLGLRLIYFSYDVKMKEKGDIPEGYSVSREKKERFSLILESASTNQTSMYLCASFDLNTEAFFGQGTRLTVV.

This clonotype was seen ten or more times. This chain links TRBV10-1 with TRBJ2-5; the D gene is possibly TRBD1 (5 bases). CDR1 and CDR2 from the germline V gene are WNHNN and SYGVQD (reference sequence). Trimming cost V 4 bases and J 4 bases, with 7 bases left between them. The CDR3 runs to 12 residues. The CDR3 sequence: CASSAQGETQYF. DNA of the CDR3: TGCGCCAGCAGTGCCCAGGGAGAGACCCAGTACTTC.

This clonotype was picked up many times. The gene calls are TRBV20-1 and TRBJ1-1; unclear D gene. The V gene lost 3 bases and the J gene lost 3 bases, with 8 bases spanning the gap. Germline CDR1 reads DFQATT; CDR2 reads SNEGSKA (reference sequence). This CDR3 spans 12 amino acids. The CDR3, as DNA: TGCAGTGCTAGGGGAATATACACTGAAGCTTTCTTT. It translates to CSARGIYTEAFF.

The V call is TRBV9, the J call TRBJ2-1, with D hard to call. Trimming pared 0 bases from V and 9 bases from J, leaving 13 bases between. In germline, CDR1 is SGDLS, CDR2 YYNGEE. This CDR3 is built from 14 residues. CDR3 coding DNA: TGTGCCAGCAGCGTAGGGGTTAGCTCCTTTGAGCAGTTCTTC. It specifies CASSVGVSSFEQFF.

This clonotype was detected ten times or more. The DNA of the CDR3 is TGTGCCAGCAGTCCCATCCTCCTAGCGGGAACCGAGCAGTACTTC. Encoded protein: CASSPILLAGTEQYF. The rearrangement uses TRBV6-2 or TRBV6-3 and TRBJ2-7, with 9 bases identical to TRBD2. Trimming cost V 5 bases and J 6 bases; bases outside gene matches: 11. There are 15 residues in the CDR3. CDR1 is MNHEY and CDR2 is SVGEGT in the germline V gene.

This clonotype was seen a few times. V usage is TRBV20-1 and J usage is TRBJ1-5; D is unresolved. The CDR3 is made up of 13 amino acids. Germline CDR1 and CDR2: DFQATT and SNEGSKA (reference sequence). The V and J ends lost 0 bases and 7 bases respectively, with 10 bases between them. Written as DNA, the CDR3 is TGCAGTGCTAGAGATGTCGGGAAACAGCCCCAGCATTTT. Its translation: CSARDVGKQPQHF.

This clonotype was found many times. The chain carries TRBV19 and TRBJ2-1, with D possibly TRBD1 on 6 matching bases. There are 12 residues in the CDR3. V lost 4 bases, J lost 9 bases, and 10 bases lay in between. Germline lookup yields CDR1 LNHDA and CDR2 SQIVND (reference sequence). In nucleotides, the CDR3 is TGTGCCAGTAGTAATCCAGGGGTTGAGCAGTTCTTC. Encoded protein: CASSNPGVEQFF.

This rearrangement joins TRBV28 to TRBJ2-7; 9 bases are shared with TRBD2. This CDR3 has 15 amino acids. The germline CDR1 and CDR2 sequences are MDHEN and SYDVKM. The junction had 9 bases not matched to a gene; V was cut back by 6 bases and J by 3 bases. The CDR3 nucleotides read TGTGCCAGCAGCTCACAGGGGACTAGCAGCTACGAGCAGTACTTC. It is translated as CASSSQGTSSYEQYF.